A selection of T cell receptor beta chains follows, all from one sample in a study of T cells in Graves' hyperthyroidism and ophthalmopathy. Using its own MiXCR run on the multiplex PCR reads, TCRdb lists one record per CDR3 protein. The sample records 300,000 to 450,000 distinct CDR3 sequences, around 13% being singletons. Sequencing input: blood. All receptors derive from a woman aged 55-69 years with Graves' hyperthyroidism. CDR3s include the opening cysteine and the closing phenylalanine or tryptophan. The size of a clone is reported for some rows only, either as once, few or many, or as a class for expanded clones.

V gene: TRBV5-4; clone size: NA; J gene: TRBJ2-7; CDR3 protein: CASSLDWGNYEQYF
V gene: TRBV2; clone size: many; J gene: TRBJ1-1; CDR3 protein: CASSEDRGRNTEAFF
V gene: TRBV11-2; clone size: many; J gene: TRBJ1-4; CDR3 protein: CASSFRSATNEKLFF
V gene: TRBV5-1; clone size: NA; J gene: TRBJ1-4; CDR3 protein: CASRPGATNEKLFF
V gene: TRBV19; clone size: NA; J gene: TRBJ2-1; CDR3 protein: CASMGQRGYNEQFF
V gene: TRBV5-1; clone size: many; J gene: TRBJ2-1; CDR3 protein: CASSLAMWGSEQFF
V gene: TRBV12-3/TRBV12-4; clone size: many; J gene: TRBJ2-3; CDR3 protein: CASSWTSGRSTDTQYF
V gene: TRBV6-1; clone size: few; J gene: TRBJ2-1; CDR3 protein: CASSRRSGVSYNEQFF
V gene: TRBV5-1; clone size: NA; J gene: TRBJ1-2; CDR3 protein: CASSPGGTGNYGYTF
V gene: TRBV18; clone size: many; J gene: TRBJ2-5; CDR3 protein: CASSLADSYQETQYF
V gene: TRBV18; clone size: many; J gene: TRBJ2-7; CDR3 protein: CASSPPGTGPYEQYF